The 4 T cell receptor beta chains below come from one sample, sequenced in a study of blood T cell repertoires in COVID-19. TCRdb's table, derived via immunoSEQ multiplex PCR, lists solely in-frame clones and lacks some. The sample yields approximately 30,000 clones, about 92% seen once. The source material was peripheral blood. The receptors were sampled from a man between 65 and 79 years old with active or convalescent COVID-19.

This chain connects TRBV7-9 to TRBJ1-2; tentative D call: TRBD1 (6 bases). Looked up from germline, CDR1 is SEHNR and CDR2 is FQNEAQ (reference sequence). This CDR3 region has 15 residues. V was pared by 2 bases and J by 4 bases, with 14 bases between. CDR3 protein: CASSLYGGAVYGYTF. CDR3 in DNA: TGTGCCAGCAGCTTATATGGGGGCGCCGTCTATGGCTACACCTTC.

The J gene is TRBJ1-2, the V gene TRBV24-1, with D maybe TRBD1 (5 bases). From germline, CDR1 is KGHDR and CDR2 SFDVKD. CDR3 length: 14 residues. Trimming removed 4 bases from V and 5 bases from J, with 13 bases in between. CDR3: CATSDTGKAYGYTF. CDR3 bases: TGTGCCACCAGTGACACAGGAAAAGCTTATGGCTACACCTTC.

This chain connects TRBV28 to TRBJ2-4; 7 bases agree with TRBD1. J gave up 0 bases and V 1 base, and 3 bases lay outside the gene matches. This CDR3 spans 16 amino acids. The germline gives CDR1 MDHEN, CDR2 SYDVKM. For the CDR3, the DNA is TGTGCCAGCAGTTTATCGCCAGGGGGAGCCAAAAACATTCAGTACTTC. This gives the protein CASSLSPGGAKNIQYF.

CDR3 DNA: TGTGCCAGCAGTATAACTAGCGGGAGGGATACGCAGTATTTT. Translation: CASSITSGRDTQYF. The chain employs TRBV28 and TRBJ2-3; the match to TRBD2 covers 12 bases. This CDR3 has 14 residues. The ends lost 5 bases at V and 6 bases at J; junction bases unmatched: 3. Germline V gene sequence: CDR1 MDHEN, CDR2 SYDVKM. Full variable domain (outside the CDR3, taken from reference TRBV28 and TRBJ2-3): DVKVTQSSRYLVKRTGEKVFLECVQDMDHENMFWYRQDPGLGLRLIYFSYDVKMKEKGDIPEGYSVSREKKERFSLILESASTNQTSMYLCASSITSGRDTQYFGPGTRLTVL.